These T cell receptor beta chains were read from a single sample in a study of technical replicates of blood from four donors. Here immunoSEQ multiplex PCR was the method, and the copy in TCRdb shows in-frame clones only, minus some. The table has over 10,000 clones, 65% to 90% seen once. Sequences were obtained from PBMCs. The receptors originated from a human donor in good health. The CDR3 runs from the conserved cysteine through the conserved F or W. A D gene is named only where the DNA matches it firmly. Only part of the rows carry a size: once, few, many, or a class if the clone is expanded.

clone_size	v_call	d_call	j_call	cdr3_nt	cdr3_aa
.	TRBV5-1	.	TRBJ1-2	TGCGCCAGCAGCTTGGGAGATCAGGACTTCCCCGCGACCTTC	CASSLGDQDFPATF
.	TRBV5-5	TRBD1	TRBJ1-2	TGTGCCAGCAGCTCCACACACCTGACAGGGGATAACTATGGCTACACCTTC	CASSSTHLTGDNYGYTF
.	TRBV5-1	TRBD1	TRBJ1-3	TGCGCCAGCAGCTTGGGGACAGGAGGAAACACCATATATTTT	CASSLGTGGNTIYF
once	TRBV19	TRBD1	TRBJ2-7	TGTGCCAGTAGTATAGACCCGACAGGGGGCCGAGAGCAGTACTTC	CASSIDPTGGREQYF
.	TRBV5-4	.	TRBJ2-5	TGTGCCAGCAGCCCCGCAACGGGACAAGAGACCCAGTACTTC	CASSPATGQETQYF
.	TRBV27	.	TRBJ1-1	TGTGCCAGCAGGGGCTCCGGCACTGAAGCTTTCTTT	CASRGSGTEAFF
.	TRBV5-1	TRBD1	TRBJ2-2	TGCGCCAGCAGCCTTACCGGGACAGGCACCGGGGAGCTGTTTTTT	CASSLTGTGTGELFF
.	TRBV5-1	.	TRBJ2-5	TGCGCCAGCAGCTTGGGGGCCCCCGTTAGCGTAGAGACCCAGTACTTC	CASSLGAPVSVETQYF
few	TRBV19	.	TRBJ1-2	TGTGCCAGTAGTATAACCCCATGGCCCGGGACTTCAGATGGCTACACCTTC	CASSITPWPGTSDGYTF
.	TRBV19	TRBD1	TRBJ1-5	TGTGCCAGTAGTCCCGGGGACAGGGGTCGTCAGCCCCAGCATTTT	CASSPGDRGRQPQHF
.	TRBV28	TRBD1	TRBJ1-5	TGTGCCAGCAGTGACAATGGACAGGGAGGATATAGCAATCAGCCCCAGCATTTT	CASSDNGQGGYSNQPQHF
.	TRBV7-9	TRBD1	TRBJ2-7	TGTGCCAGCAGCCCTGACAGGGTCACCTACGAGCAGTACTTC	CASSPDRVTYEQYF
.	TRBV6-6	.	TRBJ2-1	TGTGCCAGCAGCCTTCTACTGCACAATGAGCAGTTCTTC	CASSLLLHNEQFF
.	TRBV6-5	TRBD1	TRBJ1-5	TGTGCCAGCACCGTTAGACAGGGTCAGCCCCAGCATTTT	CASTVRQGQPQHF
few	TRBV6-1	TRBD1	TRBJ1-2	TGTGCCAGCAGGGACTACGACAGGGGCCCTTTAGGCTACACCTTC	CASRDYDRGPLGYTF
.	TRBV11-1	.	TRBJ2-3	TGTGCCAGCAGCGACGCCGCGGCCTCAGATACGCAGTATTTT	CASSDAAASDTQYF
.	TRBV7-2	.	TRBJ2-7	TGTGCCAGCAGCTTCTTAGGCGGGCTTAGCGAGCAGTACTTC	CASSFLGGLSEQYF
.	TRBV7-8	.	TRBJ1-2	TGTGCCAGCAGCTTATCCGACAGGATCTATGGCTACACCTTC	CASSLSDRIYGYTF
.	TRBV25-1	TRBD1	TRBJ1-4	TGTGCCACCCAACAGGGGCCTAATGAAAAACTGTTTTTT	CATQQGPNEKLFF
.	TRBV19	.	TRBJ1-2	TGTGCCAGTAGTAAGACAAACTATGGCTACACCTTC	CASSKTNYGYTF
.	TRBV7-2	TRBD2	TRBJ2-5	TGTGCCAGCAGATCCGGGACTAGCGGGAGTCTTAAAGAGACCCAGTACTTC	CASRSGTSGSLKETQYF
.	TRBV5-1	.	TRBJ2-1	TGCGCCAGCAGCCGCGGGACCGCAGACAATGAGCAGTTCTTC	CASSRGTADNEQFF
.	TRBV2	.	TRBJ2-3	TGTGCCAGCAGTGGGGGGGAGGATACGCAGTATTTT	CASSGGEDTQYF
.	TRBV19	TRBD2	TRBJ2-1	TGTGCCAGTAGAAACCGGACTAGCGGGAGCAATGAGCAGTTCTTC	CASRNRTSGSNEQFF
.	TRBV11-1	TRBD2	TRBJ2-2	TGTGCCAGCAGCCTAGAAGCGGGAGGAGTGTATTACGGGGAGCTGTTTTTT	CASSLEAGGVYYGELFF
.	TRBV10-2	.	TRBJ1-1	TGCGCCAGCAGGGGGGGGGTGGGCACTGAAGCTTTCTTT	CASRGGVGTEAFF
.	TRBV7-2	TRBD2	TRBJ2-2	TGTGCCAGCAGCCCCTGGGGGGGAGGGGAGCTGTTTTTT	CASSPWGGGELFF
.	TRBV5-6	TRBD2	TRBJ2-1	TGTGCCAGCAGCTTGGCCTCTAGCGGAAGATACAATGAGCAGTTCTTC	CASSLASSGRYNEQFF
.	TRBV29-1	.	TRBJ1-2	TGCAGCGTAGACTCTATGAACTATGGCTACACCTTC	CSVDSMNYGYTF
.	TRBV5-1	TRBD2	TRBJ2-1	TGCGCCAGCAGCTCGCTAGCGGGAGGATTGGATGAGCAGTTCTTC	CASSSLAGGLDEQFF
.	TRBV4-2	TRBD1	TRBJ2-3	TGTGCCAGCAGCCAAGAACCTCTCGGGACAGGGGGCAAAGATACGCAGTATTTT	CASSQEPLGTGGKDTQYF
.	TRBV7-6	.	TRBJ1-3	TGTGCCAGCAGCATGACAGTCGGAAACACCATATATTTT	CASSMTVGNTIYF
.	TRBV15	.	TRBJ2-5	TGTGCCACCAGCACAGACAACGGACCTCGGCGGGACCTTGGAGAGACCCAGTACTTC	CATSTDNGPRRDLGETQYF
.	TRBV27	.	TRBJ1-1	TGTGCCAGCAGTTTAGAGGGGGGGGACACTGAAGCTTTCTTT	CASSLEGGDTEAFF
.	TRBV19	.	TRBJ1-5	TGTGCCAGTACCTCGGGGCAGGGGCAGGGCAATCAGCCCCAGCATTTT	CASTSGQGQGNQPQHF
.	TRBV11-2	.	TRBJ1-2	TGTGCCAGCAACAACCCAACGGGTGACTATGGCTACACCTTC	CASNNPTGDYGYTF
.	TRBV15	TRBD2	TRBJ2-2	TGTGCCACCAGCACCGGGACTAGGGCAACCGGGGAGCTGTTTTTT	CATSTGTRATGELFF
few	TRBV29-1	.	TRBJ1-1	TGCAGCGTTGAAACAGATTCAGGTTCGGTTTTCTTT	CSVETDSGSVFF
.	TRBV7-3	TRBD2	TRBJ2-7	TGTGCCAGCAGCCGGCTGGATAGCCTCGGGACTACACCCTACGAGCAGTACTTC	CASSRLDSLGTTPYEQYF
few	TRBV11-1	TRBD1	TRBJ2-4	TGTGCCAGCAGTTACGACAGGGACATTCAGTACTTC	CASSYDRDIQYF
.	TRBV18	.	TRBJ1-1	TGTGCCAGCTCCCCAGGACTCCGGAACACTGAAGCTTTCTTT	CASSPGLRNTEAFF
.	TRBV18	TRBD2	TRBJ2-3	TGTGCCAGCTCACCCCTAGCGGGCACAGATACGCAGTATTTT	CASSPLAGTDTQYF
.	TRBV6-1	TRBD1	TRBJ2-7	TGTGCCAGCAGTGAACTCCCGGGACAGGGCTACGAGCAGTACTTC	CASSELPGQGYEQYF
.	TRBV28	.	TRBJ2-3	TGTGCCAGCACCCGAAGGGGGAGCACAGATACGCAGTATTTT	CASTRRGSTDTQYF
.	TRBV27	TRBD1	TRBJ1-2	TGTGCCAGCAGTAGCGAGACAGGGTCTAACTATGGCTACACCTTC	CASSSETGSNYGYTF
.	TRBV2	.	TRBJ2-3	TGTGCCAGCAAATGGGAGCGGAGCACAGATACGCAGTATTTT	CASKWERSTDTQYF
.	TRBV5-1	TRBD1	TRBJ2-3	TGCGCCAGCAGCTTGTTAGTGGGACAGGGTGCTAGCACAGATACGCAGTATTTT	CASSLLVGQGASTDTQYF
.	TRBV2	TRBD1	TRBJ1-1	TGTGCCAGCAGCGGACAGGGCGCTGAAGCTTTCTTT	CASSGQGAEAFF
.	TRBV7-8	.	TRBJ2-5	TGTGCCACCCGGGACTCTCAAGAGACCCAGTACTTC	CATRDSQETQYF
.	TRBV11-1	TRBD2	TRBJ2-3	TGTGCCAGCAGCTCCACCCTATTAGCGGGTGGGGCAGATACGCAGTATTTT	CASSSTLLAGGADTQYF
.	TRBV6-5	TRBD1	TRBJ2-3	TGTGCCAGCAGTGCCAGGACAGGGCCCATAGATACGCAGTATTTT	CASSARTGPIDTQYF
.	TRBV5-1	.	TRBJ1-4	TGCGCCAGCAGTAGTATGGGGGCCACTAATGAAAAACTGTTTTTT	CASSSMGATNEKLFF
.	TRBV6-6	TRBD1	TRBJ2-1	TGTGCCAGCAGCTCAACAGGGGAAGGGTACAATGAGCAGTTCTTC	CASSSTGEGYNEQFF
.	TRBV2	.	TRBJ2-7	TGTGCCAGCAGTGCCAACTACGAGCAGTACTTC	CASSANYEQYF
.	TRBV9	TRBD1	TRBJ2-5	TGTGCCAGCAGCGTAGAGGTAGGACAGGGCCAAGAGACCCAGTACTTC	CASSVEVGQGQETQYF
.	TRBV28	TRBD1	TRBJ2-7	TGTGCCAGCAGCAGGACAGGAACCCCCCACGAGCAGTACTTC	CASSRTGTPHEQYF
.	TRBV27	.	TRBJ1-2	TGTGCCAGCAGTCCCCGGATAGGGGGCTATGGCTACACCTTC	CASSPRIGGYGYTF
.	TRBV30	.	TRBJ2-7	TGTGCCTGGAACAGACAGGGAGGCTACGAGCAGTACTTC	CAWNRQGGYEQYF
few	TRBV28	TRBD1	TRBJ1-5	TGTGCCAGCACCATCGGGACAGCTTATCAGCCCCAGCATTTT	CASTIGTAYQPQHF
.	TRBV28	.	TRBJ2-1	TGTGCCAGCACCGGACAGTCCAATGAGCAGTTCTTC	CASTGQSNEQFF